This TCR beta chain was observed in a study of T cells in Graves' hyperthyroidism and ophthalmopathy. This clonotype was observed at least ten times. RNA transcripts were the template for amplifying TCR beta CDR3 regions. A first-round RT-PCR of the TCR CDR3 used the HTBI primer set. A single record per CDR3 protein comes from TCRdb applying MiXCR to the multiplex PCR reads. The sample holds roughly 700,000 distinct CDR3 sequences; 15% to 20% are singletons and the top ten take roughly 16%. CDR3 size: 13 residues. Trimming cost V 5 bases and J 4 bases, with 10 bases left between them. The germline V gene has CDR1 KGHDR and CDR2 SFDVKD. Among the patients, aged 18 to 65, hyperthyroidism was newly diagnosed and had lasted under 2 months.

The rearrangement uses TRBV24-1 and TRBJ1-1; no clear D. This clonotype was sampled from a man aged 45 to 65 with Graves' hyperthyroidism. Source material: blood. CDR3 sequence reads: CATSVDGSTEAFF. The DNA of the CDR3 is TGTGCCACCAGTGTGGATGGGAGCACTGAAGCTTTCTTT.